Sequencing of this T cell receptor (beta chain) was carried out in a study of T cells in Graves' hyperthyroidism and ophthalmopathy. Authors of the study amplified TCR beta CDR3 regions from RNA transcripts. HTBI primers were the set used in a first-round RT-PCR of the TCR CDR3. TCRdb reprocessed the multiplex PCR reads with MiXCR, giving one entry per CDR3 protein. The table records about 700,000 distinct CDR3 sequences, less than 45% of them present only once. The germline CDR1 and CDR2 sequences are SQVTM and ANQGSEA. CDR3 length: 11 amino acids. Trimming stripped 7 bases from V and 5 bases from J, with 11 bases between.

The clonotype was recovered from an adult man with Graves' disease, either hyperthyroidism or ophthalmopathy (not recorded which). Sequencing used peripheral blood or thyroid tissue (not recorded which). This sequence joins TRBV29-1 and TRBJ1-1, with D possibly TRBD1 on 6 matching bases. The CDR3 coding sequence is TGCAGCGGGACAGTAGGAACTGAAGCTTTCTTT. Its protein product is CSGTVGTEAFF.